The subject of this entry is one T cell receptor (beta chain). The record originates from a study of blood T cell repertoires in COVID-19. At the level of the study: Both acute and convalescent COVID-19 samples were obtained from the United States, Italy and Spain. PBMCs, B-cell-depleted T cells, or T cells provided the cDNA or gDNA that made up the material.

Per the original methods: Reference gene primer amplification in the assay estimated nucleated cell counts. Repertoires were generated with immunoSEQ multiplex PCR, while TCRdb's copy carries only in-frame clones and drops some. The V and J calls and clone size are taken from that table; D and trimming were inferred from the DNA. This sample carries about 170,000 clones, roughly 87% of them seen once, and the ten largest clones take about 8.4%. Trimming cost V 2 bases and J 7 bases; bases outside gene matches: 7. Per the germline V gene, CDR1 is SGHTA and CDR2 is FQGNSA. The length of the CDR3 is 14 residues.

Material for sequencing was peripheral blood. The TCR originated in a woman in her seventies with acute or convalescent COVID-19. The chain combines TRBV7-2 with TRBJ1-1, with 7 bases that match TRBD1. CDR3 residues: CASSLWDSVGEAFF. Here the CDR3 DNA reads TGTGCCAGCAGCTTATGGGACAGTGTGGGTGAAGCTTTCTTT.